Listed below are T cell receptor beta chains from one sample, sequenced in a study of response to subunit inactivated influenza vaccine. TCRdb reanalysed the RT-PCR reads using MiXCR and keeps one entry per CDR3 protein. The table has more than 150,000 distinct CDR3 sequences, about 9% seen once. The specimen was non-naive T cells sorted from PBMCs, collected on the day of vaccination. These receptors came from a man aged 50 to 60 who received an inactivated influenza vaccine. Both conserved end residues are part of each CDR3. Fields, in order: CDR3 protein, CDR3 DNA, J gene, D gene, V gene, clone size. A D gene is named only where the DNA matches it firmly. Clone sizes are given selectively: once, few, many, or a class where the clone is expanded.

CDR3aa: CSAREGQGGPLHF
CDR3nt: TGCAGTGCTAGAGAAGGACAGGGAGGTCCCCTCCACTTT
j_gene: TRBJ1-6
d_gene: TRBD1
v_gene: TRBV20-1
abundance: few

CDR3aa: CASSQDYISGAYTF
CDR3nt: TGCGCCAGCAGCCAAGATTACATCTCCGGGGCCTACACCTTC
j_gene: TRBJ1-2
d_gene: -
v_gene: TRBV4-3
abundance: many

CDR3aa: CASSPPGQYTGELFF
CDR3nt: TGTGCCAGCTCACCGCCGGGACAGTACACCGGGGAGCTGTTTTTT
j_gene: TRBJ2-2
d_gene: TRBD1
v_gene: TRBV18
abundance: -

CDR3aa: CASSYFTDTQYF
CDR3nt: TGTGCCAGCAGCTATTTCACAGATACGCAGTATTTT
j_gene: TRBJ2-3
d_gene: -
v_gene: TRBV7-2
abundance: many

CDR3aa: CASSKYNSPLHF
CDR3nt: TGTGCCAGCAGTAAATATAATTCACCCCTCCACTTT
j_gene: TRBJ1-6
d_gene: -
v_gene: TRBV7-2
abundance: -

CDR3aa: CASSAGDGNMVTQYF
CDR3nt: TGTGCCAGCAGTGCGGGGGACGGAAACATGGTTACGCAGTATTTT
j_gene: TRBJ2-3
d_gene: TRBD2
v_gene: TRBV12-3/TRBV12-4
abundance: many

CDR3aa: CASSYLNYGYTF
CDR3nt: TGTGCCAGCAGTTATCTGAACTATGGCTACACCTTC
j_gene: TRBJ1-2
d_gene: -
v_gene: TRBV6-6
abundance: many

CDR3aa: CAISVRDRDLQQLTDTQYF
CDR3nt: TGTGCCATCAGTGTGCGGGACAGAGATTTACAACAGCTCACAGATACGCAGTATTTT
j_gene: TRBJ2-3
d_gene: -
v_gene: TRBV10-3
abundance: few

CDR3aa: CASSWGLAETQYF
CDR3nt: TGCGCCAGCAGCTGGGGGCTAGCGGAGACCCAGTACTTC
j_gene: TRBJ2-5
d_gene: -
v_gene: TRBV5-1
abundance: -

CDR3aa: CASRAVSGQYSNQPQHF
CDR3nt: TGTGCCAGCAGGGCTGTTTCGGGACAGTATAGCAATCAGCCCCAGCATTTT
j_gene: TRBJ1-5
d_gene: TRBD1
v_gene: TRBV6-1
abundance: many

CDR3aa: CSVTPPGGHQPQHF
CDR3nt: TGCAGTGTTACTCCCCCAGGGGGCCATCAGCCCCAGCATTTT
j_gene: TRBJ1-5
d_gene: TRBD1
v_gene: TRBV20-1
abundance: few

CDR3aa: CSATPGQGAAFYGYTF
CDR3nt: TGCAGTGCTACCCCCGGACAGGGGGCCGCCTTCTATGGCTACACCTTC
j_gene: TRBJ1-2
d_gene: TRBD1
v_gene: TRBV20-1
abundance: many

CDR3aa: CASSSQAGINRPKYF
CDR3nt: TGTGCCAGCAGCTCACAAGCCGGGATAAATAGACCCAAGTACTTC
j_gene: TRBJ2-7
d_gene: -
v_gene: TRBV9
abundance: many

CDR3aa: CAISPGLAYEQYF
CDR3nt: TGTGCCATCAGCCCCGGGCTCGCCTACGAGCAGTACTTC
j_gene: TRBJ2-7
d_gene: -
v_gene: TRBV5-6
abundance: -

CDR3aa: CASSLWLGTGQETQYF
CDR3nt: TGTGCCAGCAGTTTATGGCTGGGGACAGGCCAAGAGACCCAGTACTTC
j_gene: TRBJ2-5
d_gene: TRBD1
v_gene: TRBV12-3/TRBV12-4
abundance: many

CDR3aa: CASSTRQGATGELFF
CDR3nt: TGTGCCAGCAGCACACGACAGGGGGCGACCGGGGAGCTGTTTTTT
j_gene: TRBJ2-2
d_gene: TRBD1
v_gene: TRBV7-2
abundance: few

CDR3aa: CSVRERSGELFF
CDR3nt: TGCAGCGTACGGGAGAGGTCCGGGGAGCTGTTTTTT
j_gene: TRBJ2-2
d_gene: -
v_gene: TRBV29-1
abundance: many

CDR3aa: CASRQGLAGNTGELFF
CDR3nt: TGTGCCAGCCGACAAGGACTAGCGGGGAACACCGGGGAGCTGTTTTTT
j_gene: TRBJ2-2
d_gene: TRBD2
v_gene: TRBV3-1
abundance: few

CDR3aa: CASTLGTGGPSTEAFF
CDR3nt: TGCGCCAGCACCCTGGGGACAGGGGGCCCCAGCACTGAAGCTTTCTTT
j_gene: TRBJ1-1
d_gene: TRBD1
v_gene: TRBV5-1
abundance: few

CDR3aa: CASSYSSTSSRNQPQHF
CDR3nt: TGTGCCAGCAGTTACTCGTCGACGTCGAGTAGAAATCAGCCCCAGCATTTT
j_gene: TRBJ1-5
d_gene: -
v_gene: TRBV6-2/TRBV6-3
abundance: -